The 8 T cell receptor beta chains in this list originate from one sample, sequenced in a study of T cell clones after liver transplantation. Sequencing was performed with immunoSEQ multiplex PCR; in TCRdb, only in-frame clones are kept and a portion is missing. Of 72,000 or so clones listed, 75% to 90% were seen once; the top ten hold 2.5% to 3%. Material: CD4+ T cells from blood, obtained at the 22-month timepoint. These receptors came from a human patient who received a liver transplant. Some of the T cells may derive from the graft donor.

The rearrangement uses TRBV6-1 and TRBJ2-7; 10 positions match TRBD2. Trimming cost V 2 bases and J 4 bases; bases outside gene matches: 5. Germline lookup yields CDR1 MNHNS and CDR2 SASEGT. CDR3 length: 15 residues. The CDR3 DNA sequence: TGTGCCAGCAGTGAAACCCTAGCGGGAGCTTACGAGCAGTACTTC. Its protein is CASSETLAGAYEQYF.

V is TRBV7-3 and J is TRBJ1-4; D call uncertain. Trimming removed 4 bases from V and 6 bases from J, with 9 bases in between. Germline V CDR1 and CDR2: SGHTA, FQGTGA. The CDR3 is made up of 13 amino acids. CDR3 in amino acids: CASSYALYEKLFF. CDR3 sequence (DNA): TGTGCCAGCAGCTATGCCCTGTATGAAAAACTGTTTTTT.

The chain is built from TRBV29-1 and TRBJ2-1; TRBD1 matches 7 bases. Germline-derived CDR1 and CDR2 are SQVTM and ANQGSEA. With V trimmed by 3 bases and J by 0 bases, 8 bases remained unmatched. This CDR3 is built from 16 residues. The CDR3 nucleotides are TGCAGCGTTGAGCTACTGGGACAGCCCTCCTACAATGAGCAGTTCTTC. Amino acid sequence: CSVELLGQPSYNEQFF.

V and J are TRBV9 and TRBJ2-2; 9 bases agree with TRBD2. The germline gives CDR1 SGDLS, CDR2 YYNGEE. There are 15 residues in the CDR3. V was pared by 2 bases and J by 5 bases, with 4 bases of the junction left unmatched. The chain's CDR3 is CASSVSGSVTGELFF. The CDR3 nucleotides read TGTGCCAGCAGCGTTAGCGGGAGTGTTACCGGGGAGCTGTTTTTT.

Note on this clone: The junction differs from germline at one of its ends, possibly a read error. The chain is built from TRBV7-7 and TRBJ2-5; 8 nucleotides align to TRBD2. Germline V gives CDR1 SSHAT, CDR2 FNYEAQ (reference sequence). The CDR3 is 17 amino acids. The DNA of the CDR3 is TGTGCTAGCAGCTTAAGAGCGGGAGCGTTCGGTAGAGAGACCCAGTACTTC. This codes for CASSLRAGAFGRETQYF.

This clone was detected once. The J gene is TRBJ2-5, the V gene TRBV18; 7 bases are shared with TRBD1. Germline CDR1 is KGHSH and CDR2 is LQKENI. Unmatched junction bases numbered 3, after V lost 3 bases and J lost 2 bases. The CDR3 consists of 14 residues. In DNA, the CDR3 is TGTGCCAGCTCACCGGGACAGACACAAGAGACCCAGTACTTC. Its protein product is CASSPGQTQETQYF.

The chain links TRBV7-6 to TRBJ2-7; TRBD1 matches 10 bases. Trimming cost V 5 bases and J 5 bases; bases outside gene matches: 9. Germline loops: CDR1 SGHVS, CDR2 FNYEAQ. The CDR3 sequence is 15 residues long. The CDR3 protein is CASSKGQGLGDEQYF. The CDR3 nucleotides read TGTGCCAGCAGCAAGGGACAGGGGTTAGGGGACGAGCAGTACTTC. The complete variable domain, with remaining parts taken from reference TRBV7-6 and TRBJ2-7, reads GAGVSQSPRYKVTKRGQDVALRCDPISGHVSLYWYRQALGQGPEFLTYFNYEAQQDKSGLPNDRFSAERPEGSISTLTIQRTEQRDSAMYRCASSKGQGLGDEQYFGPGTRLTVT.

The V and J genes are TRBV4-1 and TRBJ2-2, with D perhaps TRBD2 (7 bases). The CDR3 is made up of 15 amino acids. Trimming left V 2 bases short and J 5 bases short, with 12 bases between. Germline CDR1 reads MGHRA; CDR2 reads YSYEKL. As DNA, the CDR3 is TGCGCCAGCAGCCAACGGGGGGCGGGAACCGGGGAGCTGTTTTTT. Translation: CASSQRGAGTGELFF.